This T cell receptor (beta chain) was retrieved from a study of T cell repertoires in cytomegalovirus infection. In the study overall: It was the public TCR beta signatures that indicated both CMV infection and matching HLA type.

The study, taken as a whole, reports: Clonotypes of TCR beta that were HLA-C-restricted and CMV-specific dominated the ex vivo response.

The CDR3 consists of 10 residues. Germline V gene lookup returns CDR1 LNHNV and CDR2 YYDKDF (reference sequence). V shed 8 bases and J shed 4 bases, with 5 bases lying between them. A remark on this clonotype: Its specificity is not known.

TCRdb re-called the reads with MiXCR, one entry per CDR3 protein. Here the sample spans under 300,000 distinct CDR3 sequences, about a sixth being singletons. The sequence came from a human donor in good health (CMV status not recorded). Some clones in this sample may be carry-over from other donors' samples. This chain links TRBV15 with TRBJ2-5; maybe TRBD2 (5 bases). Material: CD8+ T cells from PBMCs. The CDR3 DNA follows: TGTGCCACCGGGAGAGAGACCCAGTACTTC. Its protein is CATGRETQYF.